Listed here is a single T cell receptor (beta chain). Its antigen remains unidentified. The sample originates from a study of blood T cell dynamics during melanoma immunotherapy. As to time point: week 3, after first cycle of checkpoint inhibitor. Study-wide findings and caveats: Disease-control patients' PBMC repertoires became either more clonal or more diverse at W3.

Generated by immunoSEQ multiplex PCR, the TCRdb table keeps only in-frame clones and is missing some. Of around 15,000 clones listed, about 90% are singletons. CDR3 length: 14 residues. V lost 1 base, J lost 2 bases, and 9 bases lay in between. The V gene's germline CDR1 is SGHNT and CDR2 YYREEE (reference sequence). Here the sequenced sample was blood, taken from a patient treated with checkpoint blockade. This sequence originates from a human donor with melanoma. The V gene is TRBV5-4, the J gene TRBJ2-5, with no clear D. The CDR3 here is CASSLRQPQETQYF. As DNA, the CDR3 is TGTGCCAGCAGCTTGCGGCAGCCTCAAGAGACCCAGTACTTC.